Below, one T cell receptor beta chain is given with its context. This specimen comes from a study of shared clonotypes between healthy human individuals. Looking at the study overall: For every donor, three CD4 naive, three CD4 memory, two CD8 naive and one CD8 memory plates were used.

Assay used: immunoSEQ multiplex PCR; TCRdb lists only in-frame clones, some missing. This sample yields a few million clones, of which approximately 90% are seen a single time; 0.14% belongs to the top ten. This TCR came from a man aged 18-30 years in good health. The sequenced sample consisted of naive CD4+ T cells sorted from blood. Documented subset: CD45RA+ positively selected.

This chain's CDR3 is CASSLLDRKEMNTEAFF. Here the CDR3 DNA reads TGTGCCAGCAGTTTATTAGACAGGAAGGAAATGAACACTGAAGCTTTCTTT. The chain uses TRBV28 and TRBJ1-1, with D perhaps matching TRBD1 (6 bases). Germline CDR1 reads MDHEN; CDR2 reads SYDVKM. Trimming pared 1 base from V and 0 bases from J, leaving 15 bases between. The CDR3 is 17 residues long. The full variable domain, rest sourced from reference TRBV28 and TRBJ1-1, is DVKVTQSSRYLVKRTGEKVFLECVQDMDHENMFWYRQDPGLGLRLIYFSYDVKMKEKGDIPEGYSVSREKKERFSLILESASTNQTSMYLCASSLLDRKEMNTEAFFGQGTRLTVV.